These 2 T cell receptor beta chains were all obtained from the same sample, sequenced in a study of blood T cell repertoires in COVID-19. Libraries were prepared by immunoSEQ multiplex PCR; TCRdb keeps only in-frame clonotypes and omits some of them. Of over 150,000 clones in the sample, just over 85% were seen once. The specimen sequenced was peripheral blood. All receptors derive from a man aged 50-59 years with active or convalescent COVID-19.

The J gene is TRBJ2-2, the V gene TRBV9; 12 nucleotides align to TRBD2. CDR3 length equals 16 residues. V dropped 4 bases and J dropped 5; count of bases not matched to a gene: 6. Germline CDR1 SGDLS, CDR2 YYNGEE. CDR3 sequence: CASSKLAGGGTGELFF. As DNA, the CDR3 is TGTGCCAGCAGCAAACTAGCGGGGGGAGGTACCGGGGAGCTGTTTTTT.

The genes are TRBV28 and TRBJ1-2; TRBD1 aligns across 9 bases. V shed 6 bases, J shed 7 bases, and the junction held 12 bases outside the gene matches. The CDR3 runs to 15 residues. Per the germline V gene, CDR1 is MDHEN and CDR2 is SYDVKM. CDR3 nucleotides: TGTGCCAGCAGGACTTTTCCGGGACAGGGATTTGGCTACACCTTC. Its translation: CASRTFPGQGFGYTF.